The 5 T cell receptor beta chains presented below share a single source sample, sequenced in a study of blood T cell repertoires in COVID-19. The protocol was immunoSEQ multiplex PCR, while the TCRdb copy is restricted to in-frame clones and leaves out a portion. The table shows 250,000 to 300,000 clones, with around 80% occurring only once. The material sequenced was PBMCs or T cells enriched from blood (not recorded which). These receptors originate from a man aged 25 to 40 with acute COVID-19.

V usage is TRBV7-2 and J usage is TRBJ1-5; D not certain. Germline V gene sequence: CDR1 SGHTA, CDR2 FQGNSA. Trimming removed 1 base from V and 9 bases from J, with 13 bases in between. CDR3 size: 14 residues. CDR3: CASSLVLEGRPQHF. CDR3 nucleotide sequence: TGTGCCAGCAGCTTAGTATTGGAGGGCCGGCCCCAGCATTTT.

The genes are TRBV28 and TRBJ1-5; 7 nucleotides align to TRBD1. J gave up 5 bases and V 4 bases, and 11 bases lay outside the gene matches. Germline-derived CDR1 and CDR2 are MDHEN and SYDVKM. The CDR3 contains 16 residues. CDR3 amino acids: CASSSTRQGGDQPQHF. In nucleotides, the CDR3 is TGTGCCAGCAGTTCTACCCGACAGGGTGGGGATCAGCCCCAGCATTTT.

The chain employs TRBV15 and TRBJ1-2; perhaps TRBD1 as D (6 bases). V lost 3 bases and J lost 4, with 12 bases in between. Germline CDR1 LNHNV, CDR2 YYDKDF (reference sequence). CDR3 length: 14 residues. In DNA form, the CDR3 reads TGTGCCACCAGCAGGGAGGACAGCATCTATGGCTACACCTTC. Residues: CATSREDSIYGYTF. The full variable domain, with the rest looked up from reference TRBV15 and TRBJ1-2, is DAMVIQNPRYQVTQFGKPVTLSCSQTLNHNVMYWYQQKSSQAPKLLFHYYDKDFNNEADTPDNFQSRRPNTSFCFLDIRSPGLGDTAMYLCATSREDSIYGYTFGSGTRLTVV.

About this clone itself: Other nucleotide sequences from this sample produce the same CDR3. This chain links TRBV9 with TRBJ2-2; 13 bases align to TRBD2. Germline CDR1 reads SGDLS; CDR2 reads YYNGEE. The V gene end was trimmed by 3 bases and the J gene end by 1 base; junction bases not matched to a gene: 0. The CDR3 loop spans 16 amino acids. CDR3: CASSGLAGGNTGELFF. CDR3 in DNA: TGTGCCAGCAGCGGACTAGCGGGAGGGAACACCGGGGAGCTGTTTTTT.

The chain combines TRBV7-9 with TRBJ2-1; 10 bases are a match to TRBD2. CDR3 size: 15 residues. V shed 8 bases and J 0 bases; nucleotides not matched to a gene: 4. Germline CDR1 reads SEHNR; CDR2 reads FQNEAQ (reference sequence). DNA for the CDR3: TGTGCCAGCGGGACTAGCGAGAGCTCCTACAATGAGCAGTTCTTC. This sequence encodes CASGTSESSYNEQFF.